This T cell receptor (beta chain) was sequenced during a study of cytomegalovirus exposure and HLA in healthy donors. Study-level background: About 180 million T cells yielded 100 million or so unique TCR beta sequences in earlier analysis. Caucasian-associated ancestry cluster membership applied to just over 80% of some 400 genotyped donors. Study-level results: Most TCR sequences were rare, but some public TCRs occurred in many donors.

As to this clone: Its antigen is not known.

PCR involved 60 Vbeta and 13 Jbeta primers. The data were produced by immunoSEQ multiplex PCR, yet TCRdb's version contains in-frame clones alone and is incomplete. The profile shows about 180,000 clones, roughly 87% of them singletons. The CDR3 contains 13 residues. Trimming took 6 bases from V and 4 from J, leaving 10 bases between them. Per germline, CDR1 MNHEY and CDR2 SVGAGI. Sample: PBMCs. This receptor was obtained from a woman in her forties or fifties in good health and CMV-seronegative. The gene calls are TRBV6-5 and TRBJ1-5; D remains unclear. The CDR3 DNA reads as TGTGCCAGCAGCATAACAGTTAATCAGCCCCAGCATTTT. Translation: CASSITVNQPQHF.